The table lists the clone carrying this TCR beta chain with a few counts. What it recognizes is unknown. This sample was taken from a study of regulatory T cells in long-lasting Graves disease. Germline V CDR1 and CDR2: MNHEY, SMNVEV (reference sequence). V was cut by 4 bases and J by 4 bases, with 14 bases left in between. The CDR3 has 15 residues. Time point of the sample: persistent/refractory GD, antithyroid drugs over 5 years with positive TRAb. PBMC RNA served as the TCR library source. The patient group derived from an endocrinology department in Xi'an, China. Combining iRepertoire HTBI primers with Arm-PCR of CDR3 regions, the authors built TCR beta libraries. Per the study methods: Among the samples, roughly 65 TRBV and 14 TRBJ segments were identified. TCRdb passed the multiplex PCR reads through MiXCR, listing each CDR3 protein once. None of the V and J calls come from the authors' own analysis; TCRdb made them. The data hold fewer than 600,000 distinct CDR3 sequences, with 20% to 25% observed a single time.

Study results and caveats: Accuracy could have been hurt by small sample size.

Sample: peripheral blood mononuclear cells (PBMCs), taken when the disease was refractory, from a patient treated with antithyroid drugs. The chain couples TRBV27 to TRBJ1-3; D gene uncertain. This TCR was recovered from a female donor with Graves disease. The CDR3 DNA sequence: TGTGCCAGCAGTTCGGAGGGCTCAGGCGGAAACACCATATATTTT. Amino acids: CASSSEGSGGNTIYF.